The 18 T cell receptor beta chains presented below share a single source sample, sequenced in a study of radiotherapy plus CTLA-4 blockade in lung cancer. Some clones are missing from TCRdb's copy, which holds only in-frame ones; the method was immunoSEQ multiplex PCR. The repertoire includes about 98,000 clones, 75% to 85% of them detected once, and 3% to 3.5% sits in the top ten. Sample: peripheral blood, taken from a patient treated with radiotherapy plus ipilimumab. The receptors derive from a human donor with non-small cell lung cancer who had a partial response to radiotherapy plus ipilimumab.

The chain recombines TRBV7-6 with TRBJ2-7, with 7 bases that match TRBD2. In germline, CDR1 is SGHVS, CDR2 FNYEAQ. This CDR3 region has 13 residues. J lost 6 bases, V lost 4 bases, and 6 bases had no gene match. CDR3 bases: TGTGCCAGCAGCTCGCGGACGGGGGGCGAGCAGTACTTC. The encoded protein is CASSSRTGGEQYF.

J is TRBJ2-7 and V is TRBV29-1; 10 bases align to TRBD1. Per the germline V gene, CDR1 is SQVTM and CDR2 is ANQGSEA. The V and J ends lost 7 bases and 6 bases, in that order; junction bases with no gene match: 6. CDR3 length: 12 residues. CDR3 sequence (DNA): TGCAGCGCTGGGACAGGGGTAGGCGAGCAGTACTTC. Protein product: CSAGTGVGEQYF.

The rearrangement joins TRBV19 to TRBJ2-7; TRBD1 matches 10 bases. The CDR3 covers 14 residues. Germline V CDR1 and CDR2: LNHDA, SQIVND (reference sequence). V trimming: 6 bases; J trimming: 5 bases; junction bases outside the gene matches: 7. CDR3 protein: CASRRRQGADEQYF. The CDR3 DNA reads TGTGCCAGTAGGAGGAGACAGGGGGCAGACGAGCAGTACTTC.

The V call is TRBV30, the J call TRBJ2-7, with 9 bases that match TRBD2. With V trimmed by 0 bases and J by 2 bases, 8 bases remained unmatched. Germline CDR1 and CDR2: GTSNPN and SVGIG (reference sequence). This CDR3 is 16 amino acids long. The CDR3 protein is CAWSVFGTSRPYEQYF. The CDR3, as DNA: TGTGCCTGGAGTGTCTTCGGGACTAGCAGACCCTACGAGCAGTACTTC.

The chain has TRBV19 and TRBJ2-5; 8 bases are shared with TRBD1. The DNA end is a closer match to TRBJ2-7, so the J assignment may be wrong. The germline gives CDR1 LNHDA, CDR2 SQIVND (reference sequence). This CDR3 comprises 14 residues. The CDR3 DNA reads TGTGCCAGTAGTATTGGGGACAGGCCCTACGAGCAGTACTTC. It yields the protein CASSIGDRPYEQYF.

This clone was seen more than once but under ten times. The rearrangement uses TRBV5-6 and TRBJ1-1; no clear D gene. The CDR3 is 13 residues long. V dropped 3 bases and J dropped 7 bases, with 13 bases sitting between them. The germline gives CDR1 SGHDT, CDR2 YYEEEE. The CDR3 protein is CASSSYGRFEAFF. Written as DNA, the CDR3 is TGTGCCAGCAGCTCCTACGGCAGGTTTGAAGCTTTCTTT.

V gene TRBV2 combines with J gene TRBJ1-3; D is uncertain. This CDR3 comprises 12 residues. The germline V gene encodes CDR1 SNHLY and CDR2 FYNNEI. V was trimmed by 6 bases and J by 1 base, leaving 4 bases between them. The CDR3 DNA is TGTGCCAGCAGGAGTTCTGGAAACACCATATATTTT. Translated: CASRSSGNTIYF.

This chain links TRBV6-1 with TRBJ2-7; D gene ambiguous. CDR3 length: 14 amino acids. Germline assignment: CDR1 MNHNS and CDR2 SASEGT. The germline V and J ends were trimmed by 2 bases and 1 base, with 9 bases remaining between them. The CDR3 loop reads CASSELGGSYEQYF. CDR3 nucleotide sequence: TGTGCCAGCAGTGAACTAGGCGGATCCTACGAGCAGTACTTC.

The V call is TRBV18, the J call TRBJ1-2; a possible D gene is TRBD1 (6 bases). Germline-derived CDR1 and CDR2 are KGHSH and LQKENI. CDR3 size: 13 residues. The germline V and J ends were trimmed by 2 bases and 8 bases, with 12 bases remaining between them. The CDR3, as DNA: TGTGCCAGCTCACCAGCAGGGGATCGAGGCTACACCTTC. It specifies CASSPAGDRGYTF.

As DNA, the CDR3 is TGTGCCAGCAGATCTTTACAGGGGGCAAGGCAGCCCCAGCATTTT. This encodes CASRSLQGARQPQHF. The V and J genes are TRBV28 and TRBJ1-5; 9 bases agree with TRBD1. Germline-derived CDR1 and CDR2 are MDHEN and SYDVKM. The CDR3 runs to 15 residues. The V gene end was trimmed by 6 bases and the J gene end by 7 bases; junction bases not matched to a gene: 10.

The chain couples TRBV5-1 to TRBJ2-2; a weak D match, TRBD1 (6 bases). V dropped 0 bases and J dropped 6 bases, with 12 bases sitting between them. CDR1 is SGHRS and CDR2 is YFSETQ in the germline V gene. The CDR3 is 15 residues long. The CDR3 coding sequence is TGCGCCAGCAGCTTGGCCACAGGGATTCCCGGGGAGCTGTTTTTT. Residues: CASSLATGIPGELFF.

The genes are TRBV6-1 and TRBJ1-5; no clear D. The germline gives CDR1 MNHNS, CDR2 SASEGT. The ends were cut back, 3 bases at V and 4 bases at J, with 4 bases in the middle. This CDR3 is built from 12 residues. The CDR3 region has the DNA TGTGCCAGCAGTGACGGGAATCAGCCCCAGCATTTT. Translation: CASSDGNQPQHF.

The chain links TRBV28 to TRBJ1-1; D remains unclear. V gave up 2 bases and J gave up 5 bases, with 15 bases separating them. This CDR3 has 15 residues. Per germline, CDR1 MDHEN and CDR2 SYDVKM. The CDR3 reads CASSLPEGRGTEAFF. The DNA for the CDR3 is TGTGCCAGCAGTTTACCCGAGGGCCGGGGTACTGAAGCTTTCTTT.

This chain uses TRBV2 with TRBJ1-5; 7 nucleotides match TRBD1. Per germline, CDR1 SNHLY and CDR2 FYNNEI. V gave up 3 bases and J gave up 5 bases; unmatched junction bases: 7. The CDR3 is 15 residues long. The CDR3 here is CASSDTGVSYQPQHF. The CDR3 DNA is TGTGCCAGCAGTGATACAGGGGTCTCGTATCAGCCCCAGCATTTT. The full variable domain, in which reference TRBV2 and TRBJ1-5 provide the parts outside the CDR3, is EPEVTQTPSHQVTQMGQEVILRCVPISNHLYFYWYRQILGQKVEFLVSFYNNEISEKSEIFDDQFSVERPDGSNFTLKIRSTKLEDSAMYFCASSDTGVSYQPQHFGDGTRLSIL.

J is TRBJ2-3 and V is TRBV7-7; possible D gene TRBD1, 6 bases. The germline V gene encodes CDR1 SSHAT and CDR2 FNYEAQ (reference sequence). V was pared by 2 bases and J by 9 bases, with 15 bases between. The CDR3 is 14 amino acids. The CDR3 coding sequence is TGTGCCAGCAGCTTAACGGGATTGGGGGCCACGCAGTATTTT. Translation: CASSLTGLGATQYF.

This clone was counted only a few times. As DNA, the CDR3 is TGTGCCAGCAGTGAATTCTCGACAGGCCAAGAGACCCAGTACTTC. The encoded protein is CASSEFSTGQETQYF. The rearrangement uses TRBV6-1 and TRBJ2-5; D is possibly TRBD1 (6 bases). The CDR3 loop spans 15 amino acids. Germline V CDR1 and CDR2: MNHNS, SASEGT. Trimming pared 2 bases from V and 1 base from J, leaving 11 bases between.

The gene calls are TRBV5-1 and TRBJ2-1; 9 bases match TRBD2. Germline lookup yields CDR1 SGHRS and CDR2 YFSETQ. The CDR3 runs to 16 residues. V trimming: 2 bases; J trimming: 1 base; junction bases outside the gene matches: 4. CDR3 coding DNA: TGCGCCAGCAGCTTATATAGCGGGGGTTCCTACAATGAGCAGTTCTTC. Its protein product is CASSLYSGGSYNEQFF.

J is TRBJ1-5 and V is TRBV7-2; D remains unclear. CDR3 length equals 15 residues. V shed 2 bases and J shed 6 bases, with 14 bases lying between them. Germline V gene data show CDR1 as SGHTA and CDR2 as FQGNSA. The CDR3 loop reads CASSLTAVWSQPQHF. The CDR3 bases are TGTGCCAGCAGCTTAACGGCGGTCTGGAGTCAGCCCCAGCATTTT.